Below are 14 T cell receptor beta chains sequenced from a single sample in a study of cytomegalovirus exposure and HLA in healthy donors. PCR amplification relied on 60 Vbeta primers (plus 13 Jbeta primers). Libraries were prepared by immunoSEQ multiplex PCR; TCRdb keeps only in-frame clonotypes and omits some of them. The data hold under 250,000 clones, with 75% to 90% observed a single time. The sequenced material came from PBMCs. Every receptor here comes from a woman between 35 and 50 years old in good health and CMV-seronegative.

This clone came up once. One end of the junction fails to match germline, which may point to a read error. The rearrangement joins TRBV6-1 to TRBJ2-7; tentative D call: TRBD2 (7 bases). This CDR3 is built from 14 residues. The germline V gene encodes CDR1 MNHNS and CDR2 SASEGT. The CDR3 sequence: CASALWGGPYEHYF. In DNA, the CDR3 is TGTGCCAGCGCCCTTTGGGGGGGCCCCTACGAGCACTACTTC.

The rearrangement links TRBV2 to TRBJ2-7, with 10 nucleotides matching TRBD2. The V segment lost 6 bases and the J segment 1 base; nucleotides outside the gene matches: 12. This CDR3 is built from 17 residues. Germline V gives CDR1 SNHLY, CDR2 FYNNEI. The CDR3 nucleotides read TGTGCCAGCAGGCCCGGGGCTAGCGGGAGACTGTCCTACGAGCAGTACTTC. Residues: CASRPGASGRLSYEQYF.

The rearrangement links TRBV9 to TRBJ2-5; 7 bases map to TRBD1. The CDR3 covers 14 residues. V lost 4 bases, J lost 1 base, and 4 bases stayed unmatched. Germline V gives CDR1 SGDLS, CDR2 YYNGEE. The CDR3 DNA is TGTGCCAGCAGCCAGGGACAGATCCAAGAGACCCAGTACTTC. The encoded protein is CASSQGQIQETQYF.

The chain couples TRBV9 to TRBJ2-7; TRBD1 might be the D (5 bases). V lost 6 bases and J 1 base, leaving 14 bases between the germline ends. The CDR3 is 14 residues long. Germline V lookup: CDR1 SGDLS, CDR2 YYNGEE. The CDR3: CASTRTAGSYEQYF. The CDR3 coding sequence is TGTGCCAGCACCCGAACGGCAGGGTCCTACGAGCAGTACTTC. Full variable domain (outside the CDR3, taken from reference TRBV9 and TRBJ2-7): DSGVTQTPKHLITATGQRVTLRCSPRSGDLSVYWYQQSLDQGLQFLIQYYNGEERAKGNILERFSAQQFPDLHSELNLSSLELGDSALYFCASTRTAGSYEQYFGPGTRLTVT.

This clone occurred a few times. The genes are TRBV7-3 and TRBJ2-2; the D gene is possibly TRBD1 (6 bases). Germline V CDR1 and CDR2: SGHTA, FQGTGA. Trimming took 3 bases from V and 4 from J, leaving 12 bases between them. CDR3 length: 15 amino acids. The CDR3 DNA is TGTGCCAGCAGCTTCAAAACAGGGTCCACCGGGGAGCTGTTTTTT. This encodes CASSFKTGSTGELFF.

The chain uses TRBV19 and TRBJ1-5; D gene ambiguous. Germline lookup yields CDR1 LNHDA and CDR2 SQIVND (reference sequence). Trimming took off 1 base at V and 2 bases at J, with 9 bases between the two ends. The CDR3 spans 15 residues. CDR3 region: CASSIGERGNQPQHF. The CDR3 DNA follows: TGTGCCAGTAGTATAGGGGAGAGAGGCAATCAGCCCCAGCATTTT.

This sequence joins TRBV10-2 and TRBJ2-3; 15 positions match TRBD2. Trimming cost V 4 bases and J 3 bases; bases outside gene matches: 2. CDR1 and CDR2 from the germline V gene are WSHSY and SAAADI. The CDR3 is 16 amino acids. CDR3 residues: CASSAGLAGGTDTQYF. The CDR3 DNA reads as TGCGCCAGCAGTGCAGGACTAGCGGGAGGGACAGATACGCAGTATTTT.

This clone was detected a few times. V and J are TRBV30 and TRBJ2-5; 9 bases line up with TRBD1. With the DNA end fitting TRBJ2-7 better, the J assignment may be wrong. Germline loops: CDR1 GTSNPN, CDR2 SVGIG (reference sequence). The CDR3 extends over 13 amino acids. CDR3 protein: CAWTKDRGHEQYF. In DNA form, the CDR3 reads TGTGCCTGGACTAAGGACAGGGGCCACGAGCAGTACTTC.

This chain links TRBV18 with TRBJ2-5; possibly TRBD2 for D (5 bases). This CDR3 region has 12 residues. V was pared by 3 bases and J by 11 bases, with 13 bases between. In germline, CDR1 is KGHSH, CDR2 LQKENI. CDR3 sequence (DNA): TGTGCCAGCTCACCCTCCGCGTGGGAGCAGTACTTC. Translating gives CASSPSAWEQYF.

V usage is TRBV30 and J usage is TRBJ1-2; 12 bases are a match to TRBD1. The V gene's germline CDR1 is GTSNPN and CDR2 SVGIG (reference sequence). V lost 2 bases to trimming and J lost 3 bases; unmatched junction nucleotides: 13. CDR3 length: 18 amino acids. CDR3: CAWSTGRDRGLPYYGYTF. CDR3 in DNA: TGTGCCTGGAGTACCGGGAGGGACAGGGGGCTTCCTTACTATGGCTACACCTTC.

This clone has more than one count but fewer than ten. The rearrangement joins TRBV6-5 to TRBJ2-1; 7 positions match TRBD2. V lost 5 bases to trimming and J lost 12 bases; unmatched junction nucleotides: 16. Germline V gives CDR1 MNHEY, CDR2 SVGAGI. The CDR3 sequence is 15 residues long. The CDR3 region has the DNA TGTGCCAGCAGTGTTTTAAGACTAGCCCTATATCTGCAGTTCTTC. This codes for CASSVLRLALYLQFF.

The rearrangement joins TRBV9 to TRBJ1-4; 7 nucleotides agree with TRBD1. V dropped 4 bases and J dropped 1; count of bases not matched to a gene: 1. This CDR3 is 14 amino acids long. From germline, CDR1 is SGDLS and CDR2 YYNGEE. The CDR3 sequence: CASSQGVTNEKLFF. The CDR3 DNA sequence: TGTGCCAGCAGCCAGGGGGTAACTAATGAAAAACTGTTTTTT.

This clone occurred a few times. The genes are TRBV30 and TRBJ2-5; D is possibly TRBD2 (6 bases). The CDR3 covers 15 residues. The V end was cut by 0 bases, the J end by 0 bases, with 11 bases between. Germline loops: CDR1 GTSNPN, CDR2 SVGIG (reference sequence). CDR3 protein: CAWSVPSGYQETQYF. The CDR3 coding sequence is TGTGCCTGGAGTGTTCCCAGCGGGTACCAAGAGACCCAGTACTTC.

The rearrangement uses TRBV10-3 and TRBJ1-1; a weak D match, TRBD1 (5 bases). Germline assignment: CDR1 ENHRY and CDR2 SYGVKD. The V and J ends lost 3 bases and 5 bases respectively, with 10 bases between them. The CDR3 contains 13 residues. CDR3 amino acids: CAISDREVTEAFF. CDR3 in DNA: TGTGCCATCAGTGACAGGGAGGTTACTGAAGCTTTCTTT.